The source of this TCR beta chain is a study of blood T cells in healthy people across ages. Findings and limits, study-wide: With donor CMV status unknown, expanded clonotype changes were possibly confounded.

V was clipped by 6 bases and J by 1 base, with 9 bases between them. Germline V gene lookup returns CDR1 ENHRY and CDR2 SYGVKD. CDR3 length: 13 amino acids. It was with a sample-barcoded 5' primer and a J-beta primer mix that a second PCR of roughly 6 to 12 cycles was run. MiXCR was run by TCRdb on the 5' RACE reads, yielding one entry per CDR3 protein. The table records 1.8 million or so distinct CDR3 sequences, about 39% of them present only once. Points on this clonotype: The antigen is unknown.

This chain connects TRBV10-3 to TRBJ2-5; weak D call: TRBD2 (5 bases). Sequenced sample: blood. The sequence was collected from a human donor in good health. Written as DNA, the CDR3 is TGTGCCATCAGGGGAGCCGTCCAAGAGACCCAGTACTTC. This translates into CAIRGAVQETQYF.